Listed below are T cell receptor beta chains from one sample, sequenced in a study of radiotherapy plus CTLA-4 blockade in lung cancer. Generated by immunoSEQ multiplex PCR, the TCRdb table keeps only in-frame clones and is missing some. The sample yields about 73,000 clones, roughly 84% seen once. Here the sequenced sample was peripheral blood, taken from a patient treated with radiotherapy plus ipilimumab. These receptors were taken from a human donor with non-small cell lung cancer that progressed on radiotherapy plus ipilimumab. Both conserved end residues are part of each CDR3. Each record gives: V gene, CDR3 length, clone size, J gene, D gene, CDR3 DNA, CDR3 protein. A D gene is named only where the DNA matches it firmly. Only some rows state a clone size, as once, few, many or a class for expanded clones.

>TRBV23-1|17|.|TRBJ2-1|.
TGCGCCAGCAGTCAATCGAGGGCAGCCGGGAAATACAATGAGCAGTTCTTC
CASSQSRAAGKYNEQFF
>TRBV4-1|16|.|TRBJ2-5|.
TGCGCCAGCAGCCAAGATCCCGGGAGAGGTCCCGGGACCCAGTACTTC
CASSQDPGRGPGTQYF
>TRBV7-3|14|.|TRBJ2-3|.
TGTGCCAGCAGCGGCGGGGCACTAGCAGATACGCAGTATTTT
CASSGGALADTQYF
>TRBV5-4|15|.|TRBJ2-1|.
TGTGCCAGCAGCTTGGGGAAGGGGGGACACAATGAGCAGTTCTTC
CASSLGKGGHNEQFF
>TRBV6-5|15|.|TRBJ2-1|TRBD1
TGTGCCAGCAGTTATGGGACAGGGGGGTACAGTGAGCAGTTCTTC
CASSYGTGGYSEQFF
>TRBV30|15|.|TRBJ1-3|.
TGTGCCTGGAGTGTTCTAGTCAGGGCCGGAAACACCATATATTTT
CAWSVLVRAGNTIYF
>TRBV11-2|14|.|TRBJ1-3|.
TGTGCCAGCAGCCTGACAGTGGGTGGAAACACCATATATTTT
CASSLTVGGNTIYF
>TRBV11-2|12|.|TRBJ1-3|.
TGTGCCAGCAGCTCGGATGGAAACACCATATATTTT
CASSSDGNTIYF
>TRBV4-1|17|.|TRBJ2-1|.
TGCGCCAGCAGCCAAGAAGATAGGCTAGCAGTTTACAATGAGCAGTTCTTC
CASSQEDRLAVYNEQFF
>TRBV28|12|.|TRBJ2-3|.
TGTGCCAGCAGGGGGAGCACAGATACGCAGTATTTT
CASRGSTDTQYF
>TRBV5-1|15|.|TRBJ2-3|.
TGCGCCAGCAGCGACAGAGCCCCGGGCACAGATACGCAGTATTTT
CASSDRAPGTDTQYF
>TRBV5-5|14|.|TRBJ1-2|TRBD1
TGTGCCAGCGCACAGGGGGCAAGGAACTATGGCTACACCTTC
CASAQGARNYGYTF
>TRBV30|11|.|TRBJ2-7|.
TGTGCCTGGAGTGTCCTCGACGAGCAGTACTTC
CAWSVLDEQYF
>TRBV2|17|.|TRBJ2-7|TRBD2
TGTGCCAGCAGTCAACTAGCGGGAGCTCCTAGCTCCTACGAGCAGTACTTC
CASSQLAGAPSSYEQYF
>TRBV11-2|12|.|TRBJ2-7|.
TGTGCCAGCAGCTTAGATCGATGGGAGCAGTACTTC
CASSLDRWEQYF
>TRBV11-2|14|.|TRBJ2-4|.
TGTGCCAGCAGCTCCAGGGCATTCAAAAACATTCAGTACTTC
CASSSRAFKNIQYF
>TRBV10-2|16|.|TRBJ2-4|.
TGCGCCAGCAGTGAGTTTAGCAGACTAGCCAAAAACATTCAGTACTTC
CASSEFSRLAKNIQYF
>TRBV29-1|15|.|TRBJ1-3|TRBD1
TGCAGCGTTGAACAAACAGGGGCCTCTGGAAACACCATATATTTT
CSVEQTGASGNTIYF
>TRBV18|15|.|TRBJ2-3|.
TGTGCCAGCTCACCTATAGTGGGGCGGACAGATACGCAGTATTTT
CASSPIVGRTDTQYF
>TRBV28|14|.|TRBJ2-7|.
TGTGCCAGCAGTTTATTGGGAAGAGGCTACGAGCAGTACTTC
CASSLLGRGYEQYF
>TRBV19|15|.|TRBJ1-5|.
TGTGCCAGTAGTCGGACAGTGGGGGGCAATCAGCCCCAGCATTTT
CASSRTVGGNQPQHF
>TRBV11-2|14|.|TRBJ1-4|.
TGTGCCAGCACCAGACCAGGGGCCCATGAAAAACTGTTTTTT
CASTRPGAHEKLFF
>TRBV12-5|12|.|TRBJ2-2|.
TGTGCTAGTGGCCGAGGGGCCGGGGAGCTGTTTTTT
CASGRGAGELFF
>TRBV18|15|.|TRBJ1-2|TRBD1
TGTGCCAGCTCAGTACAGGGGGCTTCTAACTATGGCTACACCTTC
CASSVQGASNYGYTF
>TRBV6-6|15|.|TRBJ1-5|.
TGTGCCAGCAGGGACAAAGAATATAGCAATCAGCCCCAGCATTTT
CASRDKEYSNQPQHF
>TRBV5-1|16|many|TRBJ1-3|.
TGCGCCAGCAGCTTAACGATACAGGGATCTGGAAACACCATATATTTT
CASSLTIQGSGNTIYF
>TRBV7-8|15|.|TRBJ2-3|.
TGTGCCAGCAGCTTATCGTCGAGGGACACAGATACGCAGTATTTT
CASSLSSRDTDTQYF
>TRBV29-1|16|.|TRBJ1-1|TRBD1
TGCAGCGTCCGAGACAGGGCCCTCTCCATGAACACTGAAGCTTTCTTT
CSVRDRALSMNTEAFF
>TRBV11-2|14|.|TRBJ1-2|.
TGTGCCAGCAGCTCAAGGACAGCGAACTATGGCTACACCTTC
CASSSRTANYGYTF
>TRBV2|13|few|TRBJ2-4|TRBD2
TGTGCCAGCAGCTCGGAGCAAAGCGGGGTTCAGTACTTC
CASSSEQSGVQYF
>TRBV5-6|15|.|TRBJ2-1|TRBD2
TGTGCCAGCAGCCGGGGACTAGCGGGAAGCAATGAGCAGTTCTTC
CASSRGLAGSNEQFF
>TRBV30|14|once|TRBJ2-7|.
TGTGCCTGGAGAACGAGGGGGGGACCCTACGAGCAGTACTTC
CAWRTRGGPYEQYF
>TRBV27|14|.|TRBJ2-3|TRBD2
TGTGCCAGCAGAAGACTAGCTAGCACAGATACGCAGTATTTT
CASRRLASTDTQYF
>TRBV19|11|.|TRBJ2-7|.
TGTGCCAGTACCAGCCCTTACGAGCAGTACTTC
CASTSPYEQYF
>TRBV5-1|15|once|TRBJ1-3|.
TGCGCCAGCAGCCCCGGGGGGCCCTCTGGAAACACCATATATTTT
CASSPGGPSGNTIYF
>TRBV7-9|13|few|TRBJ1-5|TRBD1
TGTGCCAGCAGCTCCAGGGGGAATCAGCCCCAGCATTTT
CASSSRGNQPQHF
>TRBV28|14|once|TRBJ2-3|.
TGTGCCAGCAGCCCTCCCCACAGCACAGATACGCAGTATTTT
CASSPPHSTDTQYF
>TRBV12-5|15|.|TRBJ1-4|TRBD1
TGTGCTAGTGGTTTGGGGGACAGCACTAATGAAAAACTGTTTTTT
CASGLGDSTNEKLFF
>TRBV7-2|16|.|TRBJ1-3|.
TGTGCCAGCAGCTTTCCGTTTAATGTTGGTGGAAACACCATATATTTT
CASSFPFNVGGNTIYF
>TRBV21-1|16|.|TRBJ1-5|.
TGTGCCAGCAGCAAAGAGGGGGACAATCTTGGACAGCCCCAGCATTTT
CASSKEGDNLGQPQHF
>TRBV4-1|15|.|TRBJ2-6|.
TGCGCCAGCAGCCCCCAGGGTGATGGGGCCAACGTCCTGACTTTC
CASSPQGDGANVLTF
>TRBV4-1|15|once|TRBJ1-5|.
TGCGCCAGCAGCCAAGAGCCATTTAGCAATCAGCCCCAGCATTTT
CASSQEPFSNQPQHF
>TRBV30|14|.|TRBJ1-4|TRBD1
TGTGCCTGGAGTAGGACAGGGGTCGGGGAAAAACTGTTTTTT
CAWSRTGVGEKLFF
>TRBV6-5|12|.|TRBJ2-7|.
TGTGCCACAAAGGAGGGGGGGCTTCCCCTGTACTTC
CATKEGGLPLYF
>TRBV9|13|.|TRBJ2-3|.
TGTGCCAGCAGCGTAGTAGGGACAGATACGCAGTATTTT
CASSVVGTDTQYF
>TRBV11-2|15|.|TRBJ2-1|.
TGTGCCAGCAGCTTAGGAGGCGGGTTGGAGAATGAGCAGTTCTTC
CASSLGGGLENEQFF
>TRBV28|14|.|TRBJ2-7|.
TGTGCCAGCAGTTTATTCGACTCACGGTACGAGCAGTACTTC
CASSLFDSRYEQYF
>TRBV23-1|13|.|TRBJ2-2|.
TGCGCCAGCAGCGGGGGGCGGGCCGGGGAGCTGTTTTTT
CASSGGRAGELFF
>TRBV5-1|15|.|TRBJ1-3|.
TGCGCCAGCAGCCCCCAGACAGTTTCAGGAAACACCATATATTTT
CASSPQTVSGNTIYF
>TRBV27|17|.|TRBJ2-2|TRBD1
TGTGCCAGCAGTTTAAAGGCGACAGGGATTTACACCGGGGAGCTGTTTTTT
CASSLKATGIYTGELFF
>TRBV2|13|.|TRBJ1-6|.
TGTGCCAGCAGTAGACTCCCGAATTCACCCCTCCACTTT
CASSRLPNSPLHF
>TRBV5-6|15|.|TRBJ2-2|.
TGTGCCAGCAGCTTAGGAGGATTCAACACCGGGGAGCTGTTTTTT
CASSLGGFNTGELFF
>TRBV28|13|.|TRBJ1-2|TRBD1
TGTGCCAGCAGCAGACAGGGGGCGGAAGGCTACACCTTC
CASSRQGAEGYTF
>TRBV6-4|14|.|TRBJ2-3|.
TGTGCCAGCAGTGACGGCTCCCATGGCGATACGCAGTATTTT
CASSDGSHGDTQYF
>TRBV4-2|13|once|TRBJ2-7|.
TGTGCCAGCAGTCGCACTAGCTCCTACGAGCAGTACTTC
CASSRTSSYEQYF
>TRBV7-2|17|.|TRBJ2-1|TRBD2
TGTGCCAGCAGCTCGGGTGGACTAGCGGAGATCTACAATGAGCAGTTCTTC
CASSSGGLAEIYNEQFF
>TRBV18|16|.|TRBJ1-2|TRBD1
TGTGCCAGCACCAGGCGGGGACAGGGGGAAATCTATGGCTACACCTTC
CASTRRGQGEIYGYTF
>TRBV10-2|13|.|TRBJ1-5|.
TGCGCCAGCAGTGTAGGGATCAATCAGCCCCAGCATTTT
CASSVGINQPQHF
>TRBV10-1|14|few|TRBJ2-7|TRBD1
TGCGCCAGCAGCGGACAGGGCCTTCCCTACGAGCAGTACTTC
CASSGQGLPYEQYF
>TRBV28|11|few|TRBJ2-7|.
TGTGCCAGCAGGTCACACTACGAGCAGTACTTC
CASRSHYEQYF